This TCR beta chain was captured in a study of Ad26.COV2.S vaccination and SARS-CoV-2 variants (dated by TCRdb to 2020 to 2022). Describing the broader study: Donors in the vaccine arm were drawn from COV1001, a multicentre, randomized, double-blind, placebo-controlled phase I-IIa trial testing Ad26.COV2.S in healthy adults. Ad26.COV2.S was administered intramuscularly at 5 x 10^10 or 1 x 10^11 viral particles, either as a single shot or as two shots given 56 days apart. Sequencing of the TCRbeta repertoire served to evaluate the specificity and breadth of SARS-CoV-2-reactive T cell receptors following Ad26.COV2.S vaccination. The TCR-sequenced set comprised around 30 samples: some 19 Ad26.COV2.S vaccine recipients, 5 placebo recipients and 8 SARS-CoV-2 convalescent individuals. Trial participants were randomized into five groups of five, in which low-dose or high-dose Ad26.COV2.S was given once or twice, or placebo was given on both occasions. Blinding of investigators to trial group allocation was maintained during experiments and outcome assessment. The investigation overall reported the following: After vaccination, spike-specific CD8+ and CD4+ T cell responses were reported to show substantial breadth. Spike-specific TCR breadth was higher in Ad26.COV2.S recipients than in placebo recipients (P = 0.0014). The study was not powered for comparison of responses between vaccine doses or regimens. According to the authors, total T cell responses may have been underestimated by the TCR breadth and depth analyses. Non-spike TCR breadth was comparable between vaccine and placebo recipients, consistent with the vaccine containing only spike.

TCRbeta CDR3 regions were sequenced with the immunoSEQ Assay. After extraction, genomic DNA underwent amplification by bias-controlled multiplex PCR, followed by high-throughput sequencing. The original methods were these. To quantify the absolute abundance of every unique TCRbeta CDR3 region, sequences were collapsed and filtered. Usable DNA was measured by amplifying reference genes present in all nucleated cells, and TCRbeta template counts were normalized to that usable DNA to estimate T cell fraction. Repertoire TCRs were annotated as SARS-CoV-2-specific by exact matching of V gene, CDR3 amino acid sequence and J gene to a known reactive TCR set. MIRA supplied the reference SARS-CoV-2 TCR set, which was filtered for enrichment in COVID-19-positive ImmuneCODE repertoires so that public or cross-reactive TCRs were removed. Using the MIRA antigens, annotated TCRs were further analysed by specific ORF or by position within an ORF. Breadth was defined as the number of annotated unique rearrangements divided by the total number of unique productive rearrangements, and depth was defined as the summed frequency of the annotated unique rearrangements. Two-sided Wilcoxon rank-sum tests were used to compare TCR breadth between groups. The immuneACCESS repertoire file appears here via TCRdb, limited to in-frame rearrangements. These files lack a portion of the clones; in checked studies, under half of the deficit traces to unresolved V genes, and the cause of the others is not known. Clone size and V and J calls were adopted from that table, with D and trimming inferred from the DNA. In all, the sample holds roughly 390,000 clones, and less than 90% of those were seen once. Around 3.4% of the sample is taken by the ten largest.

A note on this clone: Its antigen specificity is not known. No per-base quality is available; no much larger clone lies one base away.

Taken from the germline V gene, the CDR1 and CDR2 loops are SGHRS and YFSETQ. V drops 5 bases and J drops 3 bases, leaving 21 bases in between. The CDR3 contains 16 residues, cysteine and phenylalanine counted. Only the CDR3 portion is preserved as DNA: 48 bases, with reading frame beginning at the first base. The label giving this sample's treatment or condition can be read as: some 20 received Ad26.COV2.S at low or high dose, single or two shots; roughly five received placebo; per-sample allocation not given. For vaccine and placebo recipients, repertoires were sequenced using samples collected on day 63 after the first injection. In Cohort 1b, some 25 adults aged 18-55 years were enrolled at a single site in Boston, USA, between 29 July and 7 August 2020. Ad26.COV2.S was a replication-incompetent adenovirus type 26 vector that expressed a prefusion-stabilized SARS-CoV-2 spike protein derived from the original Wuhan strain.

The sample here was peripheral blood, taken in a trial of Ad26.COV2.S vaccine versus placebo. The receptor's source is a person aged 18-65 years who received the Ad26.COV2.S COVID-19 vaccine or a placebo. This chain is built from TRBV5-1 and TRBJ2-7; the D region is possibly TRBD1 or TRBD2, each matching across 5 bases. Here the CDR3 is given as CASSTGPTGLLYEQYF. At the DNA level, the sequence is TGCGCCAGCAGTACCGGGCCTACGGGGCTTCTCTACGAGCAGTACTTC. The entire variable domain, with the stretches around the CDR3 drawn from the reference TRBV5-1 and TRBJ2-7 proteins, is KAGVTQTPRYLIKTRGQQVTLSCSPISGHRSVSWYQQTPGQGLQFLFEYFSETQRNKGNFPGRFSGRQFSNSRSEMNVSTLELGDSALYLCASSTGPTGLLYEQYFGPGTRLTVT.